Given below is one T cell receptor (beta chain) in context. The target antigen is unknown. The data were taken from a study of cytomegalovirus exposure and HLA in healthy donors. Study-wide findings and caveats: It is likely that the observed cluster of highly shared sequence variants was a sequencing artifact.

V was clipped by 3 bases and J by 5 bases, with 10 bases between them. The CDR3 has 12 amino acids. CDR1 GTSNPN and CDR2 SVGIG come from the germline V gene (reference sequence). This cohort consisted of healthy bone marrow donors. Use of 60 Vbeta and 13 Jbeta primers characterized the PCR. Under the authors' procedure: There were about 86 million unique TCR beta chains by a later count, and some 12 million of them were shared. Assay: immunoSEQ multiplex PCR; the TCRdb copy retains only in-frame clones and omits some. V, J and clone size derive from that table, while D and trimming were established from the DNA sequence. The data contain about 160,000 clones, about 80% of them seen just once; the ten biggest clones take up 1.3%.

Sequenced input: PBMCs. The receptor's source is a man younger than 40 in good health and CMV-seronegative. The V gene is TRBV30, the J gene TRBJ2-5, with D perhaps TRBD2 (5 bases). The CDR3 here is CAWSTSGETQYF. CDR3 coding DNA: TGTGCCTGGAGCACTAGTGGTGAGACCCAGTACTTC. Full variable domain (outside the CDR3, taken from reference TRBV30 and TRBJ2-5): SQTIHQWPATLVQPVGSPLSLECTVEGTSNPNLYWYRQAAGRGLQLLFYSVGIGQISSEVPQNLSASRPQDRQFILSSKKLLLSDSGFYLCAWSTSGETQYFGPGTRLLVL.